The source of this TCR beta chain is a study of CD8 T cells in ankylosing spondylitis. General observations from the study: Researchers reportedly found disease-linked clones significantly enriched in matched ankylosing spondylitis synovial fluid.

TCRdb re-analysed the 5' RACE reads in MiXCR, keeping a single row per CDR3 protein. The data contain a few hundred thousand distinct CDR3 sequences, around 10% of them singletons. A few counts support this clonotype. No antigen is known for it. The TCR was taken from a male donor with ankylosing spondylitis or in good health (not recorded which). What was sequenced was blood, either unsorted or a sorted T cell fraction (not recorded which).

In DNA form, the CDR3 reads TGCGCCAGCAGCCAGCCCCTGGGGGGGCCAGCCTACAATGAGCAGTTCTTC. Translating gives CASSQPLGGPAYNEQFF. The V and J genes are TRBV4-1 and TRBJ2-1; maybe TRBD2 (7 bases). The CDR3 runs 17 residues. The ends were cut back, 3 bases at V and 2 bases at J, with 17 bases in the middle. Germline loops: CDR1 MGHRA, CDR2 YSYEKL.